This T cell receptor (beta chain) came from a study of T cell responses to AZD1222 COVID-19 vaccine. Study results and limitations: Repertoires were sampled only after the peak T cell response. Among the donors, most were white British and more were female, and clonal diversity was possibly underestimated. Rises in breadth and depth of Spike-specific TCRs came after two AZD1222 doses.

The V and J ends lost 2 bases and 3 bases, in that order; junction bases with no gene match: 0. Per germline, CDR1 SGHTA and CDR2 FQGNSA. The CDR3 consists of 13 residues. Data came from immunoSEQ multiplex PCR; TCRdb stores just in-frame clones and leaves some out. The sample lists about 94,000 clones, around 85% occurring once. Concerning this clone itself: Its specificity is unknown.

The TCR was taken from an adult who received the AZD1222 COVID-19 vaccine. The sequencing used peripheral blood, collected 28 days after the second AZD1222 dose. This chain joins TRBV7-2 and TRBJ2-5, with TRBD2 matching over 7 bases. The CDR3 DNA sequence: TGTGCCAGCAGCTTAACTAGCGAAGAGACCCAGTACTTC. Its protein product is CASSLTSEETQYF. The full variable domain, completed using reference TRBV7-2 and TRBJ2-5, is GAGVSQSPSNKVTEKGKDVELRCDPISGHTALYWYRQSLGQGLEFLIYFQGNSAPDKSGLPSDRFSAERTGGSVSTLTIQRTQQEDSAVYLCASSLTSEETQYFGPGTRLLVL.